The entry below describes one T cell receptor (beta chain). The Seattle patients, enrolled during active infection, were followed longitudinally. The data stem from a study of blood T cell repertoires in COVID-19. Study details: Samples of COVID-19 (acute and convalescent) were obtained from the United States, Italy and Spain. PBMCs, B-cell-depleted T cells, or T cells were the source of the cDNA or gDNA that made up the material.

The CDR3 consists of 16 residues. CDR1 is MGHRA and CDR2 is YSYEKL in the germline V gene. V was cut by 4 bases and J by 7 bases, with 19 bases left in between. Study processing details: Reference gene primer amplification gave estimated nucleated cell counts. TCRdb's copy holds only in-frame clones and misses some; the assay was immunoSEQ multiplex PCR. V and J calls and clone size are copied from that table; D and trimming were computed from the DNA. The sample lists about 240,000 clones, almost 85% occurring once. The chain has TRBV4-1 and TRBJ1-4; tentative D call: TRBD1 (5 bases). The sequencing sample was made of peripheral blood. This clonotype originated in a man in his fifties with COVID-19, enrolled during active disease. The CDR3 bases are TGCGCCAGCAGCCCGGACCTGGGGAGGGGTTTTGAAAAACTGTTTTTT. Its protein is CASSPDLGRGFEKLFF.